This record looks at one T cell receptor beta chain sequence and its context. Its antigen is currently unknown. This entry comes from a study of T cell clonotyping in hematopoietic cell transplantation. The germline V gene encodes CDR1 MNHEY and CDR2 SVGAGI. Trimming took 3 bases from V and 10 from J, leaving 10 bases between them. The CDR3 length is 13 residues. The method was immunoSEQ multiplex PCR; TCRdb's version includes in-frame clones alone and lacks a portion of them. Of roughly 44,000 clones listed, approximately 95% are singletons. Regarding the study as a whole: Recipient TCR diversity dropped after transplant; expanded clonotypes rose from day 30 to 180. Broader posttransplant TCR repertoire diversity was predicted by graft donor and pretransplant recipient Inverse Simpson Index values.

The origin of this receptor is a man younger than 40 in good health. Some clones in this sample may be carry-over from other donors' samples. The chain has TRBV6-5 and TRBJ1-6; D is uncertain. Material: peripheral blood mononuclear cells. CDR3 loop: CASSYYGESPLHF. DNA for the CDR3: TGTGCCAGCAGTTATTACGGGGAATCACCCCTCCACTTT.